This record concerns one T cell receptor (beta chain) sequence. Its target is unknown. This CDR3 comprises 14 residues. V gave up 0 bases and J gave up 4 bases, with 10 bases separating them. Germline V CDR1 and CDR2: SGDLS, YYNGEE. These data come from a study of T cell clones after liver transplantation. Whole-study findings and limits: A significant post-transplant drop in circulating graft-donor-reactive CD4 TCRbeta sequences occurred in most of the 8 subjects.

Sequenced by immunoSEQ multiplex PCR; TCRdb stores in-frame clones only, minus some. Among roughly 100,000 clones listed, around 80% were seen once. This chain links TRBV9 with TRBJ1-1; tentatively, D is TRBD1 (5 bases). Here the sequenced sample was CD4+ T cells from blood, taken about 50 months after liver transplant. This clonotype was obtained from a human patient who received a liver transplant. Some T cells may have originated in the graft donor. The CDR3 loop reads CASSVGGLSTEAFF. The CDR3, as DNA: TGTGCCAGCAGCGTAGGGGGACTCAGCACTGAAGCTTTCTTT.